The 7 T cell receptor beta chains presented below share a single source sample, sequenced in a study of blood T cell repertoires in COVID-19. TCRdb's table, derived via immunoSEQ multiplex PCR, lists solely in-frame clones and lacks some. The data contain some 400,000 clones, approximately 77% of them singletons. The sequenced material came from peripheral blood. The receptors were sampled from a human donor with acute or convalescent COVID-19. The donor label of this sample is uncertain.

J is TRBJ2-7 and V is TRBV18; 8 bases align to TRBD2. V shed 0 bases, J shed 6 bases, and the junction held 19 bases outside the gene matches. Germline CDR1 KGHSH, CDR2 LQKENI. This CDR3 contains 19 residues. The CDR3 DNA sequence: TGTGCCAGCTCACCACCGGTTTGGCCCGGGGGACTAGGAGTAGGCGAGCAGTACTTC. Translating it yields CASSPPVWPGGLGVGEQYF.

Of note for this clone: The same CDR3 arises from other DNA sequences in this sample as well. V and J are TRBV14 and TRBJ1-1; D may be TRBD1 (5 bases). Per the germline V gene, CDR1 is SGHDN and CDR2 is FVKESK. The length of the CDR3 is 14 residues. V shed 4 bases and J shed 0 bases, with 9 bases lying between them. CDR3 sequence reads: CASSRPGMNTEAFF. The CDR3 bases are TGTGCCAGCAGCCGTCCAGGGATGAACACTGAAGCTTTCTTT.

The chain combines TRBV9 with TRBJ1-1; D gene ambiguous. The V gene lost 3 bases and the J gene lost 0 bases, with 21 bases spanning the gap. CDR1 is SGDLS and CDR2 is YYNGEE in the germline V gene. CDR3 size: 18 residues. The CDR3 bases are TGTGCCAGCAGCGCTCCAGAGCGAGGAGTACGTGTGAACACTGAAGCTTTCTTT. This translates into CASSAPERGVRVNTEAFF. The whole variable domain, filled in from reference TRBV9 and TRBJ1-1, reads DSGVTQTPKHLITATGQRVTLRCSPRSGDLSVYWYQQSLDQGLQFLIQYYNGEERAKGNILERFSAQQFPDLHSELNLSSLELGDSALYFCASSAPERGVRVNTEAFFGQGTRLTVV.

V gene TRBV5-4 combines with J gene TRBJ2-2; 11 nucleotides agree with TRBD2. Germline V gene lookup returns CDR1 SGHNT and CDR2 YYREEE (reference sequence). The CDR3 spans 16 residues. The junction had 7 bases not matched to a gene; V was cut back by 0 bases and J by 9 bases. The CDR3 is CASSLAIAGGPRELFF. CDR3 coding DNA: TGTGCCAGCAGCTTGGCCATAGCGGGAGGGCCCAGGGAGCTGTTTTTT.

The V call is TRBV4-1, the J call TRBJ1-1; 7 bases align to TRBD1. The germline gives CDR1 MGHRA, CDR2 YSYEKL. This CDR3 is built from 17 residues. V was clipped by 2 bases and J by 6 bases; unmatched bases: 15. CDR3 DNA sequence: TGCGCCAGCAGCCAACCCCTCGGAGCGACAGGGAAGGCTGAAGCTTTCTTT. Protein product: CASSQPLGATGKAEAFF.

The chain joins TRBV3-1 (or the pseudogene TRBV3-2) to TRBJ2-5; 8 bases agree with TRBD2. Per germline, CDR1 LGHDT and CDR2 YNNKEL (reference sequence). This CDR3 region has 15 residues. V lost 4 bases to trimming and J lost 5 bases; unmatched junction nucleotides: 9. CDR3: CASSPGTSGYETQYF. In nucleotides, the CDR3 is TGTGCCAGCAGCCCCGGGACTAGTGGCTATGAGACCCAGTACTTC.

This clone has more than one count but fewer than ten. The V and J genes are TRBV29-1 and TRBJ1-2; D not resolved. CDR3 length: 13 residues. CDR1 and CDR2 from the germline V gene are SQVTM and ANQGSEA. DNA of the CDR3: TGCAGTTCCCGGCGGGAAAATAATCGGGGCTACACCTTC. Translating gives CSSRRENNRGYTF.